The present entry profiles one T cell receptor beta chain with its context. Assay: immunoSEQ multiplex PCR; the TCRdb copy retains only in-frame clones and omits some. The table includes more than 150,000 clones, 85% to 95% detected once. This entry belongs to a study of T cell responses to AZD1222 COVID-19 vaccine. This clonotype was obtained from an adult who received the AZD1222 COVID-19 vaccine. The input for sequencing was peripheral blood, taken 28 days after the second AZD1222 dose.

The CDR3 region has the DNA TGTGCCAGCAGTTATATCGGGTTGGGGACTGAAGCTTTCTTT. Residues: CASSYIGLGTEAFF. The chain carries TRBV6-5 and TRBJ1-1; D unresolved. Germline V gives CDR1 MNHEY, CDR2 SVGAGI. The CDR3 runs 14 residues. V was cut by 3 bases and J by 5 bases, with 13 bases left in between.